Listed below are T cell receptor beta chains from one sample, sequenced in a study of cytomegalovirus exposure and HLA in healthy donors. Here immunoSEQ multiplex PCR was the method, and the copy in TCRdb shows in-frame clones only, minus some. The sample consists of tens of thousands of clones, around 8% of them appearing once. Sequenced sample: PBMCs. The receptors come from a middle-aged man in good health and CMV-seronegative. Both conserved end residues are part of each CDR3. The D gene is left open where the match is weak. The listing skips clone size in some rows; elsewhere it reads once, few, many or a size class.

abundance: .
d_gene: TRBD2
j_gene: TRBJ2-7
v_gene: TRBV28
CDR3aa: CASSSRSGSPTYEQYF
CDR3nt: TGTGCCAGCAGTTCCCGCAGCGGGAGCCCAACCTACGAGCAGTACTTC

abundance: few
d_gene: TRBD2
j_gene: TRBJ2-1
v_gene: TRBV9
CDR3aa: CASSPRLGERGYNEQFF
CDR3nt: TGTGCCAGCAGCCCACGATTAGGGGAGCGGGGATACAATGAGCAGTTCTTC

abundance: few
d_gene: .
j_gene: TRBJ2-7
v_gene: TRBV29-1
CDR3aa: CSAIRQDTYEQYF
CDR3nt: TGCAGCGCCATCCGACAGGACACCTACGAGCAGTACTTC

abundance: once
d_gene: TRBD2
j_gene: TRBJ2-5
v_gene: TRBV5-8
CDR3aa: CASSPGLAGGNQETQYF
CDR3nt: TGTGCCAGCAGCCCAGGACTAGCGGGGGGGAATCAAGAGACCCAGTACTTC

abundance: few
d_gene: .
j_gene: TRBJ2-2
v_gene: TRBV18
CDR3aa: CASSPGQNTGELFF
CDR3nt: TGTGCCAGCTCACCGGGACAAAACACCGGGGAGCTGTTTTTT

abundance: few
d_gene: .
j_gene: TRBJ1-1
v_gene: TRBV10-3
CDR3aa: CAISEEQGKEAFF
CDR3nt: TGTGCCATCAGTGAAGAACAGGGCAAAGAAGCTTTCTTT

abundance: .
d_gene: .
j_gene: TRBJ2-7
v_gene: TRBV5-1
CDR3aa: CASSLTPSYEQYF
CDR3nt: TGCGCCAGCAGCTTGACCCCGAGTTACGAGCAGTACTTC

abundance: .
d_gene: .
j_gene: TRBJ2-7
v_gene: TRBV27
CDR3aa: CASSPVTATYEQYF
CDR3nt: TGTGCCAGCAGTCCAGTGACAGCCACCTACGAGCAGTACTTC

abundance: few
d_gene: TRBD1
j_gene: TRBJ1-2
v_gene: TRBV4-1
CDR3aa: CASSQETGSIFNYGYTF
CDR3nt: TGCGCCAGCAGCCAAGAGACAGGGAGCATATTTAACTATGGCTACACCTTC

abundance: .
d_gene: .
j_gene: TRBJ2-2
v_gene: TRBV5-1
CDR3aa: CASSLRSDTGELFF
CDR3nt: TGCGCCAGCAGCTTGCGCAGCGACACCGGGGAGCTGTTTTTT

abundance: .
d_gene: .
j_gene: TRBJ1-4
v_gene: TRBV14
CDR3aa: CASSGQLHEKLFF
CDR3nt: TGTGCCAGCTCTGGACAGCTTCATGAAAAACTGTTTTTT

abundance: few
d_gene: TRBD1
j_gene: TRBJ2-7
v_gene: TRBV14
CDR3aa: CASSRLTGAYDTEQYF
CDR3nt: TGTGCCAGCAGCCGTTTGACAGGGGCATACGATACCGAGCAGTACTTC

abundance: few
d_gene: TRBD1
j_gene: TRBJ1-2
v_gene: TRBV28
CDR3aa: CASRVGQGIIGGYTF
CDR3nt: TGTGCCAGCCGGGTCGGACAGGGTATTATTGGCGGCTACACCTTC

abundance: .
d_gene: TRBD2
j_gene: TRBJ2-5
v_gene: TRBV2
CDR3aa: CASTGTNQETQYF
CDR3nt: TGTGCCAGCACCGGGACTAACCAAGAGACCCAGTACTTC

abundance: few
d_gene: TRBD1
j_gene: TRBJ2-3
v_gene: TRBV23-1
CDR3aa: CASSHPGQVRGDTQYF
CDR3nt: TGCGCCAGCAGTCACCCAGGACAGGTGAGGGGAGATACGCAGTATTTT

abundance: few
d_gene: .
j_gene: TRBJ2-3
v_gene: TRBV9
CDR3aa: CASSVSGGSTDTQYF
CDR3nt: TGTGCCAGCAGCGTCAGCGGAGGTAGCACAGATACGCAGTATTTT

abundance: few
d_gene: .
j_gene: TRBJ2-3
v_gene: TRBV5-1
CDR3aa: CASSLEGGVRQRADTQYF
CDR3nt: TGCGCCAGCAGCTTGGAAGGCGGGGTACGACAAAGGGCAGATACGCAGTATTTT